The 12 T cell receptor beta chains given below trace back to one sample, sequenced in a study of beta chain features in type 1 diabetes. Study outcomes and limitations: When Type 1 diabetes patients were examined, their TCRB CDR3s proved moderately but significantly shorter in all four CD4+ subsets.

Their antigens are not known. All of the isolated RNA was reverse transcribed, so expressed TCRB transcripts were sequenced. Data came from immunoSEQ multiplex PCR; TCRdb stores just in-frame clones and leaves some out. Here the sample spans about 160,000 clones, approximately 7.8% being singletons. Sequenced sample: central memory CD4+ T cells from blood. All receptors come from a woman aged 35 to 49 with type 1 diabetes.

This clone appeared many times. The chain employs TRBV9 and TRBJ1-3; no clear D. The length of the CDR3 is 17 residues. V was trimmed by 2 bases and J by 0 bases, leaving 15 bases between them. CDR1 and CDR2 from the germline V gene are SGDLS and YYNGEE. For the CDR3, the DNA is TGTGCCAGCAGCGTTCTTGCGGGCGGCTTCTCTGGAAACACCATATATTTT. Translating it yields CASSVLAGGFSGNTIYF.

This clone has a handful of counts. This chain connects TRBV11-1 to TRBJ2-1; D gene ambiguous. This CDR3 comprises 11 residues. The germline V and J ends were trimmed by 5 bases and 6 bases, with 5 bases remaining between them. Germline V gene lookup returns CDR1 SGHAT and CDR2 FQDESV (reference sequence). In nucleotides, the CDR3 is TGTGCCAGCAGCCCTCGCAATGAGCAGTTCTTC. This codes for CASSPRNEQFF.

Points on this clone: This sample includes further DNA sequences coding for the same CDR3. The chain employs TRBV6-5 and TRBJ2-7, with TRBD1 as a possible D gene (6 bases). Per the germline V gene, CDR1 is MNHEY and CDR2 is SVGAGI. V lost 6 bases to trimming and J lost 1 base, with 7 bases between them. CDR3 length equals 12 residues. CDR3 nucleotide sequence: TGTGCCAGCAGACAGGGATCCTACGAGCAGTACTTC. Encoded protein: CASRQGSYEQYF.

In this sample, this clone turned up a few times. The rearrangement links TRBV28 to TRBJ1-5, with 9 bases fitting TRBD1. There are 16 residues in the CDR3. The germline V gene encodes CDR1 MDHEN and CDR2 SYDVKM. The V segment lost 5 bases and the J segment 5 bases; nucleotides outside the gene matches: 10. The CDR3 DNA reads TGTGCCAGCAGTACTCCGGGACAGGGAAGAGATCAGCCCCAGCATTTT. Residues: CASSTPGQGRDQPQHF.

The CDR3 DNA reads TGTGCCTGGGGGACTAGCGGGATCAATGAGCAGTTCTTC. Translating it yields CAWGTSGINEQFF. The rearrangement joins TRBV30 to TRBJ2-1, with 13 bases aligning to TRBD2. This CDR3 is built from 13 residues. After removal of 5 bases from V and 6 bases from J, the junction contained 1 base not matched to a gene. CDR1 is GTSNPN, CDR2 SVGIG, per germline (reference sequence).

V is TRBV19 and J is TRBJ2-2, with D perhaps TRBD2 (5 bases). The CDR3 totals 14 residues. Trimming cost V 5 bases and J 2 bases, with 9 bases left between them. Germline V gene data show CDR1 as LNHDA and CDR2 as SQIVND (reference sequence). CDR3 nucleotide sequence: TGTGCCAGTAGTCCTAGCCGAAACACCGGGGAGCTGTTTTTT. Translated, it gives CASSPSRNTGELFF.

This clone occurred a few times. CDR3 DNA sequence: TGTGCCAGCACCTCCGACAGCCCTGAAGCTTTCTTT. Translated, it gives CASTSDSPEAFF. V gene TRBV28 combines with J gene TRBJ1-1; a possible D gene is TRBD1 (5 bases). V lost 7 bases and J 6 bases, leaving 12 bases between the germline ends. Germline loops: CDR1 MDHEN, CDR2 SYDVKM. The CDR3 contains 12 residues.

This clone occurred a few times. V is TRBV9 and J is TRBJ1-1; tentative D call: TRBD1 (5 bases). The ends were cut back, 0 bases at V and 1 base at J, with 7 bases in the middle. The CDR3 length is 14 residues. Germline values: CDR1 SGDLS, CDR2 YYNGEE. The CDR3 region has the DNA TGTGCCAGCAGCGTAGGACAGCAGAACACTGAAGCTTTCTTT. The encoded protein is CASSVGQQNTEAFF.

J is TRBJ2-3 and V is TRBV30; TRBD2 matches at 12 bases. The germline V gene encodes CDR1 GTSNPN and CDR2 SVGIG (reference sequence). Unmatched junction bases numbered 7, after V lost 2 bases and J lost 4 bases. The CDR3 extends over 16 amino acids. CDR3 sequence reads: CAWSSRTSGTPDTQYF. The CDR3 DNA reads TGTGCCTGGAGTTCGCGGACTAGCGGGACCCCAGATACGCAGTATTTT. Filled out from reference TRBV30 and TRBJ2-3, the complete variable domain reads SQTIHQWPATLVQPVGSPLSLECTVEGTSNPNLYWYRQAAGRGLQLLFYSVGIGQISSEVPQNLSASRPQDRQFILSSKKLLLSDSGFYLCAWSSRTSGTPDTQYFGPGTRLTVL.

This rearrangement joins TRBV6-5 to TRBJ2-7; maybe TRBD1 (6 bases). The CDR3 has 14 amino acids. V was cut by 0 bases and J by 4 bases, with 10 bases left in between. Germline CDR1 and CDR2: MNHEY and SVGAGI. The CDR3 is CASSYSKGVYEQYF. The CDR3 region has the DNA TGTGCCAGCAGTTACTCGAAGGGGGTTTACGAGCAGTACTTC.

This clone occurred a few times. This chain joins TRBV6-1 and TRBJ2-3, with D unresolved. Trimming shortened V by 3 bases and J by 6 bases, and 13 bases separated the two germline ends. CDR3 length equals 14 residues. CDR1 is MNHNS, CDR2 SASEGT, per germline. The DNA of the CDR3 is TGTGCCAGCAGTGAGCAGGCGATTAAGGATACGCAGTATTTT. Its protein product is CASSEQAIKDTQYF.

This chain links TRBV19 with TRBJ1-2; 7 bases agree with TRBD1. Unmatched junction bases numbered 4, after V lost 5 bases and J lost 4 bases. CDR3 length: 13 amino acids. CDR1 and CDR2 from the germline V gene are LNHDA and SQIVND (reference sequence). The CDR3 reads CASSPRQGYGYTF. For the CDR3, the DNA is TGTGCCAGTAGTCCGCGACAGGGCTATGGCTACACCTTC.